The 5 T cell receptor beta chains presented below share a single source sample, sequenced in a study of blood T cell repertoires in COVID-19. Sequencing used immunoSEQ multiplex PCR; TCRdb keeps in-frame clones, though not all of them. The sample yields about 63,000 clones, 90% to 95% seen once. What was sequenced was peripheral blood. The origin of the receptors is a man aged 50 or older with active COVID-19.

The genes are TRBV29-1 and TRBJ1-2; 7 nucleotides align to TRBD1. This CDR3 has 14 amino acids. Germline V gives CDR1 SQVTM, CDR2 ANQGSEA. V trimming: 2 bases; J trimming: 2 bases; junction bases outside the gene matches: 5. Written as DNA, the CDR3 is TGCAGCGTTGAAAAGACAGGGCCCAACTATGGCTACACCTTC. It translates to CSVEKTGPNYGYTF.

CDR3 in amino acids: CAISDPTRRSGGNTIYF. CDR3 sequence (DNA): TGTGCCATCAGTGATCCCACGAGGAGGTCGGGTGGAAACACCATATATTTT. The chain recombines TRBV10-3 with TRBJ1-3; D unclear. The V gene's germline CDR1 is ENHRY and CDR2 SYGVKD. The CDR3 contains 17 residues. Trimming cost V 3 bases and J 3 bases, with 18 bases left between them.

The CDR3 loop is CASQGGTGGKLFF. DNA for the CDR3: TGTGCCAGCCAAGGCGGGACAGGGGGAAAACTGTTTTTT. The V gene is TRBV28, the J gene TRBJ1-4; 11 nucleotides agree with TRBD1. With V trimmed by 8 bases and J by 10 bases, 6 bases remained unmatched. This CDR3 contains 13 residues. The V gene's germline CDR1 is MDHEN and CDR2 SYDVKM.

The chain recombines TRBV7-2 with TRBJ2-3, with a weak D call TRBD2 (6 bases). This CDR3 contains 12 residues. Germline CDR1 and CDR2: SGHTA and FQGNSA. V was shortened by 8 bases and J by 7 bases, with 13 bases between the two germline ends. The CDR3 loop is CASSTSGYTQYF. Here the CDR3 DNA reads TGTGCCAGCTCCACCAGCGGGTATACGCAGTATTTT.

The chain recombines TRBV7-2 with TRBJ1-6, with D perhaps matching TRBD1 (6 bases). The V gene's germline CDR1 is SGHTA and CDR2 FQGNSA. Trimming stripped 6 bases from V and 7 bases from J, with 19 bases between. The CDR3 totals 16 residues. The CDR3 loop is CASSQRVRGHNSPLHF. The CDR3 nucleotides read TGTGCCAGCAGTCAAAGGGTCAGGGGCCACAATTCACCCCTCCACTTT. Full variable domain (rest looked up from reference TRBV7-2 and TRBJ1-6): GAGVSQSPSNKVTEKGKDVELRCDPISGHTALYWYRQSLGQGLEFLIYFQGNSAPDKSGLPSDRFSAERTGGSVSTLTIQRTQQEDSAVYLCASSQRVRGHNSPLHFGNGTRLTVT.